This TCR beta chain was recovered during a study of T cell responses to AZD1222 COVID-19 vaccine. A note on this clone: Antigen specificity is unknown.

The study's findings and limits: Donors were largely white British and mainly female; clonal diversity was possibly underestimated. Unmutated regions of variants are reportedly targeted by nearly half of spike-specific TCRs.

Clones were read by immunoSEQ multiplex PCR, and TCRdb kept only the in-frame ones, dropping some. The data contain 130,000 or so clones, about 88% of them singletons. From germline, CDR1 is LGHDT and CDR2 YNNKEL (reference sequence). The V gene lost 0 bases and the J gene lost 0 bases, with 21 bases spanning the gap. This CDR3 is built from 19 residues. Sequenced here: peripheral blood, sampled 28 days after the second AZD1222 dose. The clonotype was recovered from an adult who received the AZD1222 COVID-19 vaccine. V usage is TRBV3-1 (or the pseudogene TRBV3-2) and J usage is TRBJ2-7; possibly TRBD1 or TRBD2 for D (5 bases each). This chain's CDR3 is CASSQDLDRGEGLSYEQYF. The CDR3 DNA reads as TGTGCCAGCAGCCAAGATCTCGACAGAGGAGAGGGGCTCTCCTACGAGCAGTACTTC.